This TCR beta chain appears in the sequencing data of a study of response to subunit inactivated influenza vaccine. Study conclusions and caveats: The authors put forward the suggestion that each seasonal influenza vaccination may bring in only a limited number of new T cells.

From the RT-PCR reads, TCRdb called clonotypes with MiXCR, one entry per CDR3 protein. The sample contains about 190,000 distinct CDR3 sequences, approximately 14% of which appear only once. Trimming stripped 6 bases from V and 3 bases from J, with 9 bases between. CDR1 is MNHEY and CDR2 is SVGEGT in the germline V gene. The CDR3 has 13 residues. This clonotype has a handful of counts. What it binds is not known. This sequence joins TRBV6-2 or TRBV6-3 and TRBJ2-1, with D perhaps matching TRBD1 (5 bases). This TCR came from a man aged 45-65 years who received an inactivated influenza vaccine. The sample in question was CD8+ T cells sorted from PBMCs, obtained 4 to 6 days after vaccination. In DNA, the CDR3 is TGTGCCAGCAGCGAGACAGTCTACAATGAGCAGTTCTTC. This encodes CASSETVYNEQFF.